This T cell receptor beta chain came from a study of vaccination effects on CD4 cells after COVID-19. The overall study: Participants received two doses of either the BNT162b2 or mRNA-1273 vaccine.

Pools of viral peptides were used by the ViraFEST assay to expand antigen-specific CD4+ T cells ahead of sequencing. Cells that had been cultured for about 10 days were the source of isolated CD4+ T cells. Turning to this clone: Its antigen is not identified.

CDR3 size: 14 residues. V was cut by 6 bases and J by 0 bases, with 11 bases left in between. Libraries were prepared by immunoSEQ multiplex PCR; TCRdb keeps only in-frame clonotypes and omits some of them. The data contain over 55,000 clones, around 81% of them seen just once; the ten biggest clones take up 2.5%. The receptor's source is a human donor who received a COVID-19 vaccine. This chain connects TRBV6-7 to TRBJ1-1; tentative D call: TRBD1 (6 bases). TRBV6-7 is annotated as an ORF whose role is uncertain. The starting material was CD4+ T cells from PBMCs cultured with HCoV-229E spike peptides, obtained before COVID-19 vaccination. The CDR3 loop reads CASRVQGLNTEAFF. DNA of the CDR3: TGTGCCAGCAGAGTACAGGGATTGAACACTGAAGCTTTCTTT.